The entry that follows covers one TCR beta chain sequence. The CDR3 spans 17 residues. The V gene's germline CDR1 is KGHSH and CDR2 LQKENI. J was trimmed by 2 bases and V by 5 bases; bases with no gene match: 10. Profiling relied on immunoSEQ multiplex PCR, and the TCRdb table lists in-frame clones only, not all of them. The table lists about 360,000 clones, approximately 86% of them singletons. The sample belongs to a study of blood T cell repertoires in COVID-19. The V call is TRBV18, the J call TRBJ2-7; 12 bases match TRBD2. The sequence came from an older woman with COVID-19, enrolled during active disease. The sequenced material came from peripheral blood. CDR3: CASSSRTSGVGPYEQYF. The DNA for the CDR3 is TGTGCCAGCTCATCGCGGACTAGCGGGGTCGGTCCCTACGAGCAGTACTTC.